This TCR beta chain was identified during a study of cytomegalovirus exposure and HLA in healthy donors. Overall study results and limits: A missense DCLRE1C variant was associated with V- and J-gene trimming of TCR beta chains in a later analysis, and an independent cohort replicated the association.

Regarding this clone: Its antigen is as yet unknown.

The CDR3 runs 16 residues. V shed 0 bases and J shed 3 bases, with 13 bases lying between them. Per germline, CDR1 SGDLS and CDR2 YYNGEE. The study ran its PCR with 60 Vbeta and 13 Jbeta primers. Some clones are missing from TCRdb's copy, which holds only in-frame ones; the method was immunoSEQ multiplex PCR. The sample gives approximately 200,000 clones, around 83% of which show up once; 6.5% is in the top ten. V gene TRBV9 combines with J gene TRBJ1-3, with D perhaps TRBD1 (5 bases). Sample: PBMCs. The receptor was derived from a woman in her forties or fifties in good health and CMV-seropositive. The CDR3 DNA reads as TGTGCCAGCAGCGTAGCTCGGCAGGGTGGTGGAAACACCATATATTTT. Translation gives CASSVARQGGGNTIYF.